This T cell receptor (beta chain) was identified in a study of cytomegalovirus exposure and HLA in healthy donors. Study observations and caveats: Fewer than 200 TCR beta chains were listed as cytomegalovirus-associated.

The table came from immunoSEQ multiplex PCR; TCRdb's copy has only in-frame clones and leaves some out. The table shows some 320,000 clones, with 87% occurring only once. In this sample, this clone turned up once. The antigen remains undetermined. CDR3 length equals 15 residues. Germline CDR1 is LNHDA and CDR2 is SQIVND (reference sequence). V was pared by 1 base and J by 4 bases, with 7 bases of the junction left unmatched. Sample: PBMCs. The chain is built from TRBV19 and TRBJ2-7; 7 bases align to TRBD1. The TCR comes from a woman in her thirties in good health and CMV-seropositive. CDR3 DNA: TGTGCCAGTAGTATAGGCCCCGGACAGGCATACGAGCAGTACTTC. Encoded protein: CASSIGPGQAYEQYF.